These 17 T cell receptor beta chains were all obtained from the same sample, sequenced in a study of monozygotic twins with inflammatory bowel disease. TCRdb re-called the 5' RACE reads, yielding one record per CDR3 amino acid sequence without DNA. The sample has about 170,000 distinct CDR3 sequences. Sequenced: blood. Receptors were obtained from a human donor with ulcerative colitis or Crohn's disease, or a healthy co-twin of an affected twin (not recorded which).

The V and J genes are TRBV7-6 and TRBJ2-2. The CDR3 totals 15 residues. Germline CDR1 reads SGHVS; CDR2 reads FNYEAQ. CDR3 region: CASSLDVMWPGELFF. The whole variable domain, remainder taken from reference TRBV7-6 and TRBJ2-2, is GAGVSQSPRYKVTKRGQDVALRCDPISGHVSLYWYRQALGQGPEFLTYFNYEAQQDKSGLPNDRFSAERPEGSISTLTIQRTEQRDSAMYRCASSLDVMWPGELFFGEGSRLTVL.

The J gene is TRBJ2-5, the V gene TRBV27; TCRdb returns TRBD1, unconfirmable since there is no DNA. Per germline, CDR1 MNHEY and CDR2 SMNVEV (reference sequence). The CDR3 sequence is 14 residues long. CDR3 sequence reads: CASSSWLGEETQYF.

The chain's CDR3 is CASSLEGTGRTFF. This chain joins TRBV5-1 and TRBJ1-1; no DNA is available, so the TRBD1 call from TCRdb remains unchecked. CDR3 length: 13 residues. Germline loops: CDR1 SGHRS, CDR2 YFSETQ. Full variable domain (remainder filled in from reference TRBV5-1 and TRBJ1-1): KAGVTQTPRYLIKTRGQQVTLSCSPISGHRSVSWYQQTPGQGLQFLFEYFSETQRNKGNFPGRFSGRQFSNSRSEMNVSTLELGDSALYLCASSLEGTGRTFFGQGTRLTVV.

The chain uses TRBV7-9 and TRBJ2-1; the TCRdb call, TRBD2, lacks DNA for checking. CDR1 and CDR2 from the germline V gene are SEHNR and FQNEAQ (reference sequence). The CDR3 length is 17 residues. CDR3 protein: CASSLVRLAGVNNEQFF.

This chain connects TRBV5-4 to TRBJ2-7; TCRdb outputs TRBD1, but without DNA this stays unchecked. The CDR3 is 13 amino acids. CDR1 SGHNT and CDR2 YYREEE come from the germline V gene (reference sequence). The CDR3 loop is CASSPRGDYEQYF.

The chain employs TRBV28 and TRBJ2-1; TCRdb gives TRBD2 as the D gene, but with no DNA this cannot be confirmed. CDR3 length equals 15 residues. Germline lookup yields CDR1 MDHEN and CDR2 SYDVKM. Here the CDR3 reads CASSLGGRNYNEQFF.

This chain's CDR3 is CASSEWDSPNYGYTF. The chain employs TRBV9 and TRBJ1-2; TCRdb outputs TRBD1, but without DNA this stays unchecked. CDR3 length: 15 amino acids. Germline V gene data show CDR1 as SGDLS and CDR2 as YYNGEE.

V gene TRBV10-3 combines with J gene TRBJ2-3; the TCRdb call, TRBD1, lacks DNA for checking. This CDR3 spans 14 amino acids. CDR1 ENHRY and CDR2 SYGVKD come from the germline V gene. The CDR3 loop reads CAISKGQGPDTQYF.

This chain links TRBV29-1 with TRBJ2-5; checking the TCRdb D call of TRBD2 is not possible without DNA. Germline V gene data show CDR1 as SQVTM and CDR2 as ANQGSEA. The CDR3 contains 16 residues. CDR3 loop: CSVEGASGRNIETQYF. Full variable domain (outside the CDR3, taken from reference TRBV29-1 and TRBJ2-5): SAVISQKPSRDICQRGTSLTIQCQVDSQVTMMFWYRQQPGQSLTLIATANQGSEATYESGFVIDKFPISRPNLTFSTLTVSNMSPEDSSIYLCSVEGASGRNIETQYFGPGTRLLVL.

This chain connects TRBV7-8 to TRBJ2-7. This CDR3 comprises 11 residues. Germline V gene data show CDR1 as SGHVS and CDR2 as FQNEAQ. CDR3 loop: CASSLNYEQYF.

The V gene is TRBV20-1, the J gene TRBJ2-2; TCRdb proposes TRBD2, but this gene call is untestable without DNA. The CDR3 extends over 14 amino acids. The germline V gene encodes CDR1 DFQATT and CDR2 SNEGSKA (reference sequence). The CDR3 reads CSARKSGSSGELFF.

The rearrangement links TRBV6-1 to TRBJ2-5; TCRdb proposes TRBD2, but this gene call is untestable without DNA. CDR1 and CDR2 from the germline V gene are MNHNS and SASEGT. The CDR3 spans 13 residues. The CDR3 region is CASRLAGRETQYF.

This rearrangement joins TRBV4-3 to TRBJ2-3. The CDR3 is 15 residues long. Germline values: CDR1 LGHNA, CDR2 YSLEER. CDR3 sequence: CASSQGIRGTDTQYF.

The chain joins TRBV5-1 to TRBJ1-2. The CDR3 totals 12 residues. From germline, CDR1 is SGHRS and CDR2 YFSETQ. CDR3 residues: CASSWDRTGYTF.

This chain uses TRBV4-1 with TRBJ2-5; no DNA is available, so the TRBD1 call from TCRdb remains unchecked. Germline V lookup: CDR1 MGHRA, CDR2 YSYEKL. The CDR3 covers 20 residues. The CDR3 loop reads CASSQVSPTLGVASRVTQYF.

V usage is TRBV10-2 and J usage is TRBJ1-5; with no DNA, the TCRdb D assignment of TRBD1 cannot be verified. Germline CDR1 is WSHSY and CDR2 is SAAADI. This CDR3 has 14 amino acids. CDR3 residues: CASSVLGGGQPQHF.

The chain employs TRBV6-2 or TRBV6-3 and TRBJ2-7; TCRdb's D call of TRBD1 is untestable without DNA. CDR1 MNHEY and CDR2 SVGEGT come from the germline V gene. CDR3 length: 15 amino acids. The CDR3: CASSYSTPGSYEQYF.